Presented here are 25 T cell receptor beta chains from one specimen sequenced in a study of T cells in Graves' hyperthyroidism and ophthalmopathy. Amplification targeted TCR beta CDR3 regions from RNA transcripts. The study used the HTBI primer set for a first-round RT-PCR of the TCR CDR3. Via MiXCR, TCRdb re-called the multiplex PCR reads, giving one row per CDR3 protein. The profile shows over 500,000 distinct CDR3 sequences, roughly 18% of them singletons. The sample was blood. The receptors were sampled from a woman aged 18-29 years with Graves' ophthalmopathy.

This clonotype showed up just a few times. The rearrangement links TRBV9 to TRBJ2-1, with D uncertain. From germline, CDR1 is SGDLS and CDR2 YYNGEE. Trimming cost V 7 bases and J 7 bases, with 9 bases left between them. CDR3 length: 11 amino acids. The CDR3 is CASGPGNEQFF. CDR3 nucleotide sequence: TGTGCCAGCGGTCCGGGTAATGAGCAGTTCTTC.

There are many counts of this clonotype. This chain connects TRBV29-1 to TRBJ2-7; no firm D call. The CDR3 length is 12 residues. The germline V and J ends were trimmed by 6 bases and 5 bases, with 14 bases remaining between them. Germline CDR1 reads SQVTM; CDR2 reads ANQGSEA. The DNA for the CDR3 is TGCAGCGTCTGTACTTCGAACCACGAGCAGTACTTC. It specifies CSVCTSNHEQYF.

This clonotype was found a few times. This chain connects TRBV3-1 to TRBJ1-1; no clear D. The V end lost 0 bases, the J end lost 1 base, and 6 bases lay between the germline ends. This CDR3 region has 14 residues. The germline gives CDR1 LGHDT, CDR2 YNNKEL (reference sequence). The CDR3 protein is CASSQENKNTEAFF. The CDR3, as DNA: TGTGCCAGCAGCCAAGAAAACAAGAACACTGAAGCTTTCTTT. The variable domain in full, completed from reference TRBV3-1 and TRBJ1-1, reads DTAVSQTPKYLVTQMGNDKSIKCEQNLGHDTMYWYKQDSKKFLKIMFSYNNKELIINETVPNRFSPKSPDKAHLNLHINSLELGDSAVYFCASSQENKNTEAFFGQGTRLTVV.

This clonotype was observed many times. The chain uses TRBV30 and TRBJ1-3, with D hard to call. Deletions cut 8 bases from V and 2 bases from J, with 7 bases between. CDR3 length: 11 amino acids. Per the germline V gene, CDR1 is GTSNPN and CDR2 is SVGIG (reference sequence). The CDR3 DNA reads TGTGCCCACCGGACTGGAAACACCATATATTTT. Encoded protein: CAHRTGNTIYF. The complete variable domain, with remaining parts taken from reference TRBV30 and TRBJ1-3, reads SQTIHQWPATLVQPVGSPLSLECTVEGTSNPNLYWYRQAAGRGLQLLFYSVGIGQISSEVPQNLSASRPQDRQFILSSKKLLLSDSGFYLCAHRTGNTIYFGEGSWLTVV.

The chain has TRBV20-1 and TRBJ2-3, with D possibly matching TRBD2 (6 bases). This CDR3 has 14 residues. Looked up from germline, CDR1 is DFQATT and CDR2 is SNEGSKA (reference sequence). Trimming pared 6 bases from V and 0 bases from J, leaving 13 bases between. The CDR3 region is CSAPLLASTDTQYF. CDR3 nucleotides: TGCAGTGCCCCCCTACTAGCAAGCACAGATACGCAGTATTTT.

This clonotype was observed at least ten times. The chain joins TRBV6-1 to TRBJ2-3, with 7 nucleotides matching TRBD1. Germline V CDR1 and CDR2: MNHNS, SASEGT. The CDR3 is 14 amino acids. The ends lost 6 bases at V and 5 bases at J; junction bases unmatched: 8. Written as DNA, the CDR3 is TGTGCCAGCAGCGATTGGACAGGCAGAGATACGCAGTATTTT. It specifies CASSDWTGRDTQYF.

This clonotype was picked up one time. V usage is TRBV28 and J usage is TRBJ1-5, with 7 nucleotides matching TRBD1. The germline gives CDR1 MDHEN, CDR2 SYDVKM. This CDR3 has 13 residues. With 9 bases clipped from V and 5 bases from J, the junction kept 7 bases outside the gene matches. The chain's CDR3 is CASLQGSHQPQHF. The CDR3 DNA sequence: TGTGCCAGTCTACAGGGGTCCCATCAGCCCCAGCATTTT.

This clonotype showed up many times. This sequence joins TRBV7-9 and TRBJ1-1; 7 bases are shared with TRBD1. Germline values: CDR1 SEHNR, CDR2 FQNEAQ (reference sequence). Germline trimming cut 0 bases from V and 8 bases from J; bases unmatched to any gene: 6. The CDR3 totals 14 residues. Here the CDR3 DNA reads TGTGCCAGCAGCTTAGCCATTCGACAGGGCGAAGCTTTCTTT. Translating it yields CASSLAIRQGEAFF.

The table lists this clonotype with a few counts. The chain couples TRBV20-1 to TRBJ2-7; 14 positions match TRBD2. This CDR3 has 14 amino acids. The junction had 7 bases not matched to a gene; V was cut back by 6 bases and J by 6 bases. Germline assignment: CDR1 DFQATT and CDR2 SNEGSKA (reference sequence). As DNA, the CDR3 is TGCAGTGCCAAGGGACTAGCGGGAGTTCCCGAGCAGTACTTC. Amino acid sequence: CSAKGLAGVPEQYF.

This clonotype came up many times. This chain joins TRBV2 and TRBJ1-4; no firm D call. The V gene lost 3 bases and the J gene lost 2 bases, with 13 bases spanning the gap. This CDR3 has 16 residues. Per the germline V gene, CDR1 is SNHLY and CDR2 is FYNNEI. The DNA of the CDR3 is TGTGCCAGCAGTGACCCCGGAGTGTCGACTAATGAAAAACTGTTTTTT. As protein: CASSDPGVSTNEKLFF.

This clonotype was detected a few times. The chain is built from TRBV24-1 and TRBJ2-5, with TRBD2 as a possible D gene (6 bases). V was trimmed by 9 bases and J by 3 bases, leaving 19 bases between them. From germline, CDR1 is KGHDR and CDR2 SFDVKD. The CDR3 contains 15 residues. The DNA for the CDR3 is TGTGCCACCCTAGCAGAAGCGCCGGGGGAAGAGACCCAGTACTTC. Translating gives CATLAEAPGEETQYF.

The genes are TRBV27 and TRBJ2-1; TRBD2 aligns across 12 bases. V was clipped by 4 bases and J by 7 bases; unmatched bases: 5. The CDR3 loop spans 15 amino acids. CDR1 is MNHEY, CDR2 SMNVEV, per germline (reference sequence). This CDR3 reads CASSSRTSGTNEQFF. As DNA, the CDR3 is TGTGCCAGCAGTTCCCGGACTAGCGGGACGAATGAGCAGTTCTTC.

In its sample, this clonotype was seen many times. CDR3 protein: CASSTPGKWNYEQYF. As DNA, the CDR3 is TGTGCCAGCAGTACCCCCGGGAAGTGGAACTACGAGCAGTACTTC. The chain carries TRBV28 and TRBJ2-7, with D possibly being TRBD2 (5 bases). The germline V gene encodes CDR1 MDHEN and CDR2 SYDVKM. The ends were cut back, 5 bases at V and 3 bases at J, with 17 bases in the middle. The CDR3 has 15 residues.

The chain combines TRBV6-2 or TRBV6-3 with TRBJ1-1; D gene uncertain. CDR1 is MNHEY and CDR2 is SVGEGT in the germline V gene. Deletions cut 2 bases from V and 1 base from J, with 8 bases between. The CDR3 is 14 residues long. The CDR3 coding sequence is TGTGCCAGCAGTTACGAGGTCCCGAACACTGAAGCTTTCTTT. This translates into CASSYEVPNTEAFF.

CDR3 sequence: CATSRLEGEAFF. The CDR3, as DNA: TGTGCCACCAGCAGGCTGGAGGGTGAAGCTTTCTTT. The V and J genes are TRBV15 and TRBJ1-1; D is uncertain. V lost 3 bases to trimming and J lost 7 bases, with 9 bases between them. The CDR3 runs 12 residues. Germline loops: CDR1 LNHNV, CDR2 YYDKDF (reference sequence).

This clonotype was seen at least ten times. The chain carries TRBV20-1 and TRBJ2-3; D remains unclear. V was clipped by 0 bases and J by 1 base, with 11 bases between them. The CDR3 extends over 15 amino acids. Germline values: CDR1 DFQATT, CDR2 SNEGSKA (reference sequence). The CDR3 DNA reads as TGCAGTGCTAGAGATACGGTTATAGGCACAGATACGCAGTATTTT. It encodes CSARDTVIGTDTQYF.

This clonotype was detected only a few times. The rearrangement joins TRBV11-2 to TRBJ1-1; possibly TRBD1 for D (6 bases). CDR1 and CDR2 (germline): SGHAT, FQNNGV. The V and J ends lost 2 bases and 5 bases respectively, with 12 bases between them. The CDR3 spans 14 residues. The CDR3 here is CASSLTGSWTEAFF. Here the CDR3 DNA reads TGTGCCAGCAGCTTAACAGGGTCTTGGACTGAAGCTTTCTTT.

This clonotype was recorded a few times. V and J are TRBV27 and TRBJ2-1; D may match TRBD1 or TRBD2 (5 bases each). Trimming removed 6 bases at V and 5 bases at J, with 14 bases between. From germline, CDR1 is MNHEY and CDR2 SMNVEV (reference sequence). There are 14 residues in the CDR3. Here the CDR3 reads CASRPGTHNNEQFF. CDR3 sequence (DNA): TGTGCCAGCAGACCCGGGACCCATAACAATGAGCAGTTCTTC.

This clonotype was seen a handful of times. The chain is built from TRBV4-3 and TRBJ1-2; D is uncertain. The CDR3 has 17 amino acids. The V end lost 4 bases, the J end lost 7 bases, and 25 bases lay between the germline ends. CDR1 and CDR2 (germline): LGHNA, YSLEER. This CDR3 is CASSPSEREFSFFGYTF. CDR3 sequence (DNA): TGCGCCAGCAGCCCCTCGGAGAGGGAGTTCTCCTTTTTTGGCTACACCTTC.

V and J are TRBV6-1 and TRBJ1-3; tentative D call: TRBD1 (5 bases). CDR3 size: 17 residues. V shed 11 bases and J shed 0 bases, with 23 bases lying between them. The germline gives CDR1 MNHNS, CDR2 SASEGT. CDR3 DNA: TGTGCCTCCCAATCACAAGTCCGGACATTCTCTGGAAACACCATATATTTT. It is translated as CASQSQVRTFSGNTIYF.

The rearrangement links TRBV6-2 or TRBV6-3 to TRBJ1-5, with D hard to call. Germline values: CDR1 MNHEY, CDR2 SVGEGT. With 0 bases removed from V and 5 bases from J, the gap between germline ends came to 5 bases. The CDR3 has 13 amino acids. The CDR3: CASSYSGYQPQHF. The CDR3 nucleotides read TGTGCCAGCAGTTACTCGGGCTATCAGCCCCAGCATTTT.

The J gene is TRBJ1-2, the V gene TRBV6-2 or TRBV6-3; 7 bases line up with TRBD1. The V segment lost 2 bases and the J segment 5 bases; nucleotides outside the gene matches: 8. The CDR3 covers 15 residues. Germline values: CDR1 MNHEY, CDR2 SVGEGT. Here the CDR3 DNA reads TGTGCCAGCAGTTACCCACAGGGGTTCGTATATGGCTACACCTTC. This gives the protein CASSYPQGFVYGYTF.

V gene TRBV19 combines with J gene TRBJ1-1, with D possibly matching TRBD1 (5 bases). CDR3 size: 15 residues. The ends were cut back, 6 bases at V and 0 bases at J, with 14 bases in the middle. CDR1 is LNHDA, CDR2 SQIVND, per germline (reference sequence). The CDR3: CASSKQGILNTEAFF. As DNA, the CDR3 is TGTGCCAGTAGCAAGCAGGGAATCTTGAACACTGAAGCTTTCTTT.

This clonotype came up many times. This chain uses TRBV7-2 with TRBJ2-7; 10 positions match TRBD1. This CDR3 has 12 residues. Germline CDR1 and CDR2: SGHTA and FQGNSA. The V and J ends lost 4 bases and 6 bases, in that order; junction bases with no gene match: 0. CDR3 DNA: TGTGCCAGCAGCTGGGACAGGGGCGAGCAGTACTTC. Protein sequence: CASSWDRGEQYF. Full variable domain (rest looked up from reference TRBV7-2 and TRBJ2-7): GAGVSQSPSNKVTEKGKDVELRCDPISGHTALYWYRQSLGQGLEFLIYFQGNSAPDKSGLPSDRFSAERTGGSVSTLTIQRTQQEDSAVYLCASSWDRGEQYFGPGTRLTVT.

The table lists this clonotype with many counts. V gene TRBV6-1 combines with J gene TRBJ2-2, with D uncertain. The CDR3 loop spans 15 amino acids. Looked up from germline, CDR1 is MNHNS and CDR2 is SASEGT. V was clipped by 3 bases and J by 0 bases, with 8 bases between them. The CDR3 protein is CASSDGPTNTGELFF. DNA of the CDR3: TGTGCCAGCAGTGATGGTCCGACGAACACCGGGGAGCTGTTTTTT.